These T cell receptor beta chains were read from a single sample in a study of OX40 agonist ivuxolimab in advanced cancers. Profiled with immunoSEQ multiplex PCR; TCRdb holds only in-frame clones, not every one. The sample yields more than 65,000 clones, roughly 89% seen once. The sample in question was CD4+ or CD8+ T cells sorted from blood, obtained in a trial of the OX40 agonist ivuxolimab. The receptors here all came from an adult with an advanced solid tumor such as melanoma, head and neck, liver or kidney cancer. The CDR3 runs from the conserved cysteine through the conserved F or W. D genes are given only for firm matches. Clone size is shown for a subset of rows, as once, few, many or a class of expanded clone.

cdr3_length: 12
clone_size: .
v_call: TRBV5-5
j_call: TRBJ1-2
d_call: .
cdr3_nt: TGTGCCAGCAGCTTGGTTATGTATGGCTACACCTTC
cdr3_aa: CASSLVMYGYTF

cdr3_length: 15
clone_size: once
v_call: TRBV7-3
j_call: TRBJ2-1
d_call: TRBD2
cdr3_nt: TGTGCCAGCAGCTCGGGGGGTGCCAGCTACAATGAGCAGTTCTTC
cdr3_aa: CASSSGGASYNEQFF

cdr3_length: 19
clone_size: .
v_call: TRBV5-6
j_call: TRBJ2-6
d_call: .
cdr3_nt: TGTGCCAGCAGCGTCCGAGGTGGGCTGCCCTACTCTGGGGCCAACGTCCTGACTTTC
cdr3_aa: CASSVRGGLPYSGANVLTF

cdr3_length: 13
clone_size: .
v_call: TRBV5-1
j_call: TRBJ2-1
d_call: TRBD2
cdr3_nt: TGCGCCAGCAGCTTAAGTAGCGGGAACGGGCAGTTCTTC
cdr3_aa: CASSLSSGNGQFF

cdr3_length: 15
clone_size: .
v_call: TRBV9
j_call: TRBJ2-7
d_call: TRBD2
cdr3_nt: TGTGCCAGCAGCTCCTCTAGCGGGAGGGGTCACGAGCAGTACTTC
cdr3_aa: CASSSSSGRGHEQYF

cdr3_length: 13
clone_size: .
v_call: TRBV5-5
j_call: TRBJ1-1
d_call: TRBD1
cdr3_nt: TGTGCCAGCAGCCGAGGGACAGACACTGAAGCTTTCTTT
cdr3_aa: CASSRGTDTEAFF

cdr3_length: 12
clone_size: few
v_call: TRBV7-6
j_call: TRBJ2-5
d_call: .
cdr3_nt: TGTGCCAGCAGCTACGGGACGGAGACCCAGTACTTC
cdr3_aa: CASSYGTETQYF

cdr3_length: 15
clone_size: .
v_call: TRBV11-3
j_call: TRBJ2-2
d_call: .
cdr3_nt: TGTGCCAGCAGCTTCGGAGACAGGAACACCGGGGAGCTGTTTTTT
cdr3_aa: CASSFGDRNTGELFF

cdr3_length: 15
clone_size: .
v_call: TRBV6-1
j_call: TRBJ2-2
d_call: TRBD2
cdr3_nt: TGTGCCAGCACTCCCTGGGGGGGGGTCACCGGGGAGCTGTTTTTT
cdr3_aa: CASTPWGGVTGELFF

cdr3_length: 15
clone_size: .
v_call: TRBV11-3
j_call: TRBJ1-1
d_call: .
cdr3_nt: TGTGCCAGCAGCTTGAGGGTTGTTGTGAACACTGAAGCTTTCTTT
cdr3_aa: CASSLRVVVNTEAFF

cdr3_length: 13
clone_size: .
v_call: TRBV9
j_call: TRBJ2-5
d_call: .
cdr3_nt: TGTGCCAGCAGCGTAGACGAAACAGAGACCCAGTACTTC
cdr3_aa: CASSVDETETQYF

cdr3_length: 15
clone_size: .
v_call: TRBV7-3
j_call: TRBJ2-3
d_call: TRBD1
cdr3_nt: TGTGCCAGCAGTCCCAGGGGGCGCCTCACAGATACGCAGTATTTT
cdr3_aa: CASSPRGRLTDTQYF

cdr3_length: 14
clone_size: .
v_call: TRBV11-3
j_call: TRBJ2-2
d_call: TRBD1
cdr3_nt: TGTGCCAGCAGCGGAGGACAGGGGTCCGGGGAGCTGTTTTTT
cdr3_aa: CASSGGQGSGELFF

cdr3_length: 14
clone_size: .
v_call: TRBV7-7
j_call: TRBJ2-1
d_call: .
cdr3_nt: TGTGCTAGCAGCTTGAGAAGGGAGTCGGATGAGCAGTTCTTC
cdr3_aa: CASSLRRESDEQFF

cdr3_length: 15
clone_size: .
v_call: TRBV7-3
j_call: TRBJ2-3
d_call: TRBD2
cdr3_nt: TGTGCCAGCAGCTTAACGGGACTAGCGACAGATACGCAGTATTTT
cdr3_aa: CASSLTGLATDTQYF

cdr3_length: 14
clone_size: .
v_call: TRBV5-1
j_call: TRBJ2-5
d_call: .
cdr3_nt: TGCGCCAGCAGCTTGGAACCGAACCAAGAGACCCAGTACTTC
cdr3_aa: CASSLEPNQETQYF

cdr3_length: 13
clone_size: .
v_call: TRBV7-2
j_call: TRBJ2-7
d_call: TRBD2
cdr3_nt: TGTGCCAGCTCTCAGCGGGGGGGCCACGAGCAGTACTTC
cdr3_aa: CASSQRGGHEQYF

cdr3_length: 15
clone_size: .
v_call: TRBV6-1
j_call: TRBJ2-5
d_call: .
cdr3_nt: TGTGCCAGCAGTGCAACTCGACCAGGGTCGGAGACCCAGTACTTC
cdr3_aa: CASSATRPGSETQYF

cdr3_length: 12
clone_size: .
v_call: TRBV27
j_call: TRBJ1-1
d_call: .
cdr3_nt: TGTGCCAGCGGCGAGGAAGGGACTGAAGCTTTCTTT
cdr3_aa: CASGEEGTEAFF

cdr3_length: 14
clone_size: .
v_call: TRBV9
j_call: TRBJ2-4
d_call: .
cdr3_nt: TGTGCCAGCAGCGTATTTAGTGATGGGAACATTCAGTACTTC
cdr3_aa: CASSVFSDGNIQYF

cdr3_length: 15
clone_size: .
v_call: TRBV11-2
j_call: TRBJ1-5
d_call: .
cdr3_nt: TGTGCCAGCAGCTTAACGGCGGGAGGTAATCAGCCCCAGCATTTT
cdr3_aa: CASSLTAGGNQPQHF

cdr3_length: 14
clone_size: .
v_call: TRBV7-9
j_call: TRBJ2-3
d_call: .
cdr3_nt: TGTGCCAGCGCATGGTCATCCCCCACAGATACGCAGTATTTT
cdr3_aa: CASAWSSPTDTQYF

cdr3_length: 14
clone_size: .
v_call: TRBV7-9
j_call: TRBJ2-7
d_call: TRBD2
cdr3_nt: TGTGCCAGCAGCTTAGCCGGGACTAGCCACGAGCAGTACTTC
cdr3_aa: CASSLAGTSHEQYF

cdr3_length: 14
clone_size: once
v_call: TRBV9
j_call: TRBJ2-1
d_call: TRBD1
cdr3_nt: TGTGCCAGCAGCGTAGTAACAGGGGCGTCGGAGCAGTTCTTC
cdr3_aa: CASSVVTGASEQFF

cdr3_length: 17
clone_size: .
v_call: TRBV5-6
j_call: TRBJ1-2
d_call: .
cdr3_nt: TGTGCCAGCAGCTTGGTCACGGCTAGAAGATTAAACTATGGCTACACCTTC
cdr3_aa: CASSLVTARRLNYGYTF

cdr3_length: 13
clone_size: .
v_call: TRBV19
j_call: TRBJ1-5
d_call: .
cdr3_nt: TGTGCCAGTAGTCCCAGGTTACGGGAGCCCCAGCATTTT
cdr3_aa: CASSPRLREPQHF

cdr3_length: 15
clone_size: .
v_call: TRBV7-3
j_call: TRBJ2-7
d_call: .
cdr3_nt: TGTGCCAGCAGCTTGGGGAGGACGGATACCTACGAGCAGTACTTC
cdr3_aa: CASSLGRTDTYEQYF

cdr3_length: 14
clone_size: .
v_call: TRBV11-2
j_call: TRBJ2-7
d_call: TRBD1
cdr3_nt: TGTGCCAGCAGATCTTTGAGACAGGGGTACGAGCAGTACTTC
cdr3_aa: CASRSLRQGYEQYF

cdr3_length: 15
clone_size: .
v_call: TRBV18
j_call: TRBJ2-3
d_call: .
cdr3_nt: TGTGCCAGCTCCCCGCTGGGGGTGAGGACAGATACGCAGTATTTT
cdr3_aa: CASSPLGVRTDTQYF

cdr3_length: 12
clone_size: .
v_call: TRBV7-9
j_call: TRBJ2-5
d_call: .
cdr3_nt: TGTGCCAGCAGCTTAGTAGGAGAGACCCAGTACTTC
cdr3_aa: CASSLVGETQYF

cdr3_length: 14
clone_size: few
v_call: TRBV18
j_call: TRBJ2-3
d_call: .
cdr3_nt: TGTGCCAGCTCACCCCCGGGGCGAGCAGATACGCAGTATTTT
cdr3_aa: CASSPPGRADTQYF

cdr3_length: 14
clone_size: once
v_call: TRBV6-5
j_call: TRBJ1-5
d_call: .
cdr3_nt: TGTGCCAGCAGTCAATGGGGGCCTGGTGGGGCCCAGCATTTT
cdr3_aa: CASSQWGPGGAQHF

cdr3_length: 13
clone_size: .
v_call: TRBV18
j_call: TRBJ2-7
d_call: .
cdr3_nt: TGTGCCAGCTCACCGAGTCACGGGCGCGAGCAGTACTTC
cdr3_aa: CASSPSHGREQYF

cdr3_length: 13
clone_size: .
v_call: TRBV11-2
j_call: TRBJ2-5
d_call: .
cdr3_nt: TGTGCCAGCAGCTTAGCAGGCGTCGAGACCCAGTACTTC
cdr3_aa: CASSLAGVETQYF

cdr3_length: 13
clone_size: .
v_call: TRBV10-2
j_call: TRBJ2-4
d_call: TRBD1
cdr3_nt: TGCGCCAGCAGGGACAGGGTAGGGGACATTCAGTACTTC
cdr3_aa: CASRDRVGDIQYF

cdr3_length: 14
clone_size: .
v_call: TRBV19
j_call: TRBJ2-3
d_call: .
cdr3_nt: TGTGCCAGTAGCACCGGGCTCCCCACAGATACGCAGTATTTT
cdr3_aa: CASSTGLPTDTQYF

cdr3_length: 18
clone_size: .
v_call: TRBV12-5
j_call: TRBJ2-1
d_call: TRBD2
cdr3_nt: TGTGCTAATGGTTTGGGCCCCAGGACTAGCGGGAATAGCGGTGAGCAGTTCTTC
cdr3_aa: CANGLGPRTSGNSGEQFF

cdr3_length: 11
clone_size: .
v_call: TRBV20-1
j_call: TRBJ2-7
d_call: .
cdr3_nt: TGCAGTGCTAGAGATGAGGGCGAGCAGTACTTC
cdr3_aa: CSARDEGEQYF

cdr3_length: 15
clone_size: .
v_call: TRBV5-1
j_call: TRBJ2-3
d_call: TRBD2
cdr3_nt: TGCGCCAGCAGCTCCAATAGCGGGAGTACAGATACGCAGTATTTT
cdr3_aa: CASSSNSGSTDTQYF

cdr3_length: 15
clone_size: .
v_call: TRBV7-3
j_call: TRBJ2-3
d_call: TRBD1
cdr3_nt: TGTGCCAGCAGACGAACCGGGACAGACACAGATACGCAGTATTTT
cdr3_aa: CASRRTGTDTDTQYF

cdr3_length: 8
clone_size: .
v_call: TRBV20-1
j_call: TRBJ2-1
d_call: .
cdr3_nt: TGCAGTGCTAGAGATCAGTTCTTC
cdr3_aa: CSARDQFF

cdr3_length: 12
clone_size: .
v_call: TRBV29-1
j_call: TRBJ2-7
d_call: .
cdr3_nt: TGCAGCGTTGAAAAGGGGGGACGCGAGCAGTACTTC
cdr3_aa: CSVEKGGREQYF

cdr3_length: 15
clone_size: .
v_call: TRBV7-8
j_call: TRBJ2-7
d_call: TRBD2
cdr3_nt: TGTGCCAGCAGCCAGAGCGGGAAGGAGACCTACGAGCAGTACTTC
cdr3_aa: CASSQSGKETYEQYF

cdr3_length: 14
clone_size: .
v_call: TRBV19
j_call: TRBJ2-7
d_call: .
cdr3_nt: TGTGCCAGTAGTGTAGACCCTAGCTCCTACGAGCAGTACTTC
cdr3_aa: CASSVDPSSYEQYF

cdr3_length: 17
clone_size: .
v_call: TRBV5-4
j_call: TRBJ2-6
d_call: .
cdr3_nt: TGTGCCAGCAGCTTGAGTAGGTTCTACTCTGGGGCCAACGTCCTGACTTTC
cdr3_aa: CASSLSRFYSGANVLTF

cdr3_length: 15
clone_size: .
v_call: TRBV19
j_call: TRBJ2-5
d_call: TRBD1
cdr3_nt: TGTGCCAGTAGTACCGGGACAGGACGGAAGGAGACCCAGTACTTC
cdr3_aa: CASSTGTGRKETQYF

cdr3_length: 14
clone_size: .
v_call: TRBV5-1
j_call: TRBJ1-2
d_call: .
cdr3_nt: TGCGCCAGCAGCTTGGAACCGGGGGCCTATGGCTACACCTTC
cdr3_aa: CASSLEPGAYGYTF

cdr3_length: 15
clone_size: .
v_call: TRBV7-6
j_call: TRBJ2-1
d_call: .
cdr3_nt: TGTGCCAGCAGCTTAGTTTCGTGGGAAGACAATGAGCAGTTCTTC
cdr3_aa: CASSLVSWEDNEQFF

cdr3_length: 13
clone_size: .
v_call: TRBV7-3
j_call: TRBJ2-7
d_call: .
cdr3_nt: TGTGCCAGCAGCTTATTCGGGACCTACGAGCAGTACTTC
cdr3_aa: CASSLFGTYEQYF

cdr3_length: 16
clone_size: .
v_call: TRBV7-9
j_call: TRBJ1-1
d_call: .
cdr3_nt: TGTGCCAGCAGCTTAGCCTCGAACGGGATGAACACTGAAGCTTTCTTT
cdr3_aa: CASSLASNGMNTEAFF

cdr3_length: 12
clone_size: .
v_call: TRBV9
j_call: TRBJ2-7
d_call: .
cdr3_nt: TGTGCCAGCAGCCCTTCCGGGTGGGAGCAGTACTTC
cdr3_aa: CASSPSGWEQYF

cdr3_length: 14
clone_size: once
v_call: TRBV4-1
j_call: TRBJ2-7
d_call: .
cdr3_nt: TGCGCCAGCAGCCAACAGCTCGGTTCCTACGAGCAGTACTTC
cdr3_aa: CASSQQLGSYEQYF

cdr3_length: 14
clone_size: .
v_call: TRBV11-3
j_call: TRBJ2-1
d_call: .
cdr3_nt: TGTGCCAGCAGCCCCTCCCTACTAGTATTGGAGCAGTTCTTC
cdr3_aa: CASSPSLLVLEQFF

cdr3_length: 11
clone_size: .
v_call: TRBV11-3
j_call: TRBJ2-1
d_call: TRBD1
cdr3_nt: TGTGCCGGCGACAGGGGGAATGAGCAGTTCTTC
cdr3_aa: CAGDRGNEQFF

cdr3_length: 17
clone_size: .
v_call: TRBV28
j_call: TRBJ2-2
d_call: TRBD2
cdr3_nt: TGTGCCAGCAGCATGGGGGGAGCGGGAGAGGTCACCGGGGAGCTGTTTTTT
cdr3_aa: CASSMGGAGEVTGELFF

cdr3_length: 13
clone_size: .
v_call: TRBV5-6
j_call: TRBJ2-3
d_call: TRBD2
cdr3_nt: TGTGCCAGCAACGGACTAGCAAAAGATACGCAGTATTTT
cdr3_aa: CASNGLAKDTQYF

cdr3_length: 15
clone_size: .
v_call: TRBV4-2
j_call: TRBJ1-1
d_call: .
cdr3_nt: TGTGCCAGCAGCCAAACGTCCTCGAGGGACACTGAAGCTTTCTTT
cdr3_aa: CASSQTSSRDTEAFF

cdr3_length: 15
clone_size: .
v_call: TRBV6-6
j_call: TRBJ2-5
d_call: TRBD2
cdr3_nt: TGTGCCAGCCAGTTTACTAGCGGGAGCCAAGAGACCCAGTACTTC
cdr3_aa: CASQFTSGSQETQYF